This T cell receptor (beta chain) was obtained from a study of T cell repertoires and HLA-DP antigens. Concerning this clone itself: Its antigen remains unidentified.

The table came from immunoSEQ multiplex PCR; TCRdb's copy has only in-frame clones and leaves some out. The sample has approximately 86,000 clones, around nine tenths seen once. Purity of the untouched CD4+ T cells was 95% to 98%. This receptor was identified in a man aged 45-65 years in good health and CMV-seronegative. Sequenced sample: CD4+ T cells from PBMCs.

The DNA for the CDR3 is TGTGCCAGCAGCGCACAAGGACTGATACGCTCCTACAATGAGCAGTTCTTC. This sequence encodes CASSAQGLIRSYNEQFF. J is TRBJ2-1 and V is TRBV7-2; tentatively, D is TRBD2 (5 bases). The V end lost 5 bases, the J end lost 0 bases, and 17 bases lay between the germline ends. This CDR3 spans 17 amino acids. CDR1 is SGHTA, CDR2 FQGNSA, per germline.